Presented here are 30 T cell receptor beta chains from one specimen sequenced in a study of human T cells and chemical hapten exposure. One entry per CDR3 protein results from TCRdb running MiXCR on the RACE reads. The data show 180,000 or so distinct CDR3 sequences, roughly 30% seen once. As to time point: pre-sensitization, week 0. Treatment specified: therapeutic diphenylcyclopropenone sensitization with weekly scalp DPC. The source was whole blood, collected in connection with sensitization to the hapten diphenylcyclopropenone (DPC). The receptors stem from a woman younger than 45 with alopecia areata. Some clones in this sample may be carry-over from other donors' samples.

The rearrangement joins TRBV5-5 to TRBJ2-7, with D maybe TRBD1 (5 bases). This CDR3 is built from 15 residues. V was pared by 0 bases and J by 5 bases, with 15 bases between. CDR1 is SGHKS and CDR2 is YYEKEE in the germline V gene (reference sequence). CDR3 residues: CASSLGAGQGNEQYF. DNA of the CDR3: TGTGCCAGCAGCTTGGGGGCAGGGCAAGGGAACGAGCAGTACTTC.

This chain links TRBV28 with TRBJ2-5; D ambiguous. The CDR3 spans 14 residues. The V end lost 6 bases, the J end lost 5 bases, and 16 bases lay between the germline ends. Germline CDR1 reads MDHEN; CDR2 reads SYDVKM. CDR3 nucleotide sequence: TGTGCCAGCAGCCCAGATAGGCGACGGGAGACCCAGTACTTC. Translation: CASSPDRRRETQYF.

The V and J genes are TRBV29-1 and TRBJ2-1; D not certain. V lost 3 bases, J lost 3 bases, and 6 bases lay in between. There are 12 residues in the CDR3. The germline gives CDR1 SQVTM, CDR2 ANQGSEA. The CDR3: CSVESDYNEQFF. The CDR3 DNA reads as TGCAGCGTTGAGAGCGACTACAATGAGCAGTTCTTC.

This clonotype was observed a handful of times. The V and J genes are TRBV2 and TRBJ2-1; 8 bases are shared with TRBD1. After removal of 7 bases from V and 2 bases from J, the junction contained 4 bases not matched to a gene. Germline-derived CDR1 and CDR2 are SNHLY and FYNNEI. There are 14 residues in the CDR3. CDR3 in amino acids: CASMDRATYNEQFF. DNA of the CDR3: TGTGCCAGCATGGACAGGGCCACCTACAATGAGCAGTTCTTC.

This chain's CDR3 is CASKLGRSSYNEQFF. The CDR3, as DNA: TGTGCCAGCAAACTTGGACGTAGCTCCTACAATGAGCAGTTCTTC. The chain links TRBV6-2 or TRBV6-3 to TRBJ2-1; the D is unclear. This CDR3 region has 15 residues. V was pared by 7 bases and J by 0 bases, with 13 bases between. Germline CDR1 is MNHEY and CDR2 is SVGEGT.

J is TRBJ2-3 and V is TRBV10-3; 13 bases are a match to TRBD2. Germline-derived CDR1 and CDR2 are ENHRY and SYGVKD. The CDR3 is 18 residues long. V lost 4 bases, J lost 7 bases, and 14 bases stayed unmatched. The CDR3: CAISVSPPTSGGKHTQYF. The DNA for the CDR3 is TGTGCCATCAGTGTCTCCCCCCCGACTAGCGGGGGGAAACATACGCAGTATTTT.

This chain links TRBV29-1 with TRBJ2-1; TRBD2 matches at 9 bases. In germline, CDR1 is SQVTM, CDR2 ANQGSEA. The junction had 6 bases not matched to a gene; V was cut back by 4 bases and J by 2 bases. The CDR3 is 15 amino acids. DNA for the CDR3: TGCAGCGTTGGAGGGGCGGGAGGGACCTACAATGAGCAGTTCTTC. Amino acid sequence: CSVGGAGGTYNEQFF.

V and J are TRBV28 and TRBJ1-5; possibly TRBD1 for D (5 bases). Germline V lookup: CDR1 MDHEN, CDR2 SYDVKM. The CDR3 has 15 amino acids. The V and J ends lost 2 bases and 2 bases respectively, with 10 bases between them. The CDR3 DNA sequence: TGTGCCAGCAGTTTACAGGGTGGTGGCAATCAGCCCCAGCATTTT. This translates into CASSLQGGGNQPQHF. Using reference TRBV28 and TRBJ1-5 for the parts outside the CDR3, the full variable domain is DVKVTQSSRYLVKRTGEKVFLECVQDMDHENMFWYRQDPGLGLRLIYFSYDVKMKEKGDIPEGYSVSREKKERFSLILESASTNQTSMYLCASSLQGGGNQPQHFGDGTRLSIL.

The chain couples TRBV28 to TRBJ2-1, with 10 positions matching TRBD2. The V segment lost 5 bases and the J segment 8 bases; nucleotides outside the gene matches: 12. The CDR3 contains 16 residues. Looked up from germline, CDR1 is MDHEN and CDR2 is SYDVKM. CDR3 in amino acids: CASSTLVAGGRDEQFF. Written as DNA, the CDR3 is TGTGCCAGCAGTACCCTTGTAGCGGGAGGCCGGGATGAGCAGTTCTTC.

This clonotype showed up many times. The DNA for the CDR3 is TGCGCCAGCAGTGAGTCGGGGGGACAAGAGACCCAGTACTTC. Protein sequence: CASSESGGQETQYF. The chain carries TRBV10-1 and TRBJ2-5; D is perhaps TRBD2 (6 bases). This CDR3 comprises 14 residues. The V gene's germline CDR1 is WNHNN and CDR2 SYGVQD (reference sequence). V lost 0 bases, J lost 2 bases, and 7 bases lay in between.

The chain recombines TRBV28 with TRBJ1-5; 7 nucleotides agree with TRBD1. Unmatched junction bases numbered 13, after V lost 5 bases and J lost 3 bases. This CDR3 spans 17 amino acids. Germline CDR1 reads MDHEN; CDR2 reads SYDVKM. The CDR3 coding sequence is TGTGCCAGCAGTGTCGGGCCGGGACAGAGATTCAATCAGCCCCAGCATTTT. This gives the protein CASSVGPGQRFNQPQHF.

The chain combines TRBV30 with TRBJ2-3; D might be TRBD1 (5 bases). This CDR3 is built from 12 residues. The V gene's germline CDR1 is GTSNPN and CDR2 SVGIG (reference sequence). The V end was cut by 2 bases, the J end by 3 bases, with 6 bases between. The CDR3 here is CAWSPGTDTQYF. In nucleotides, the CDR3 is TGTGCCTGGAGTCCAGGGACAGATACGCAGTATTTT.

In its sample, this clonotype was seen a few times. This chain uses TRBV28 with TRBJ1-5; TRBD1 might be the D (6 bases). The germline V gene encodes CDR1 MDHEN and CDR2 SYDVKM. With 3 bases removed from V and 4 bases from J, the gap between germline ends came to 16 bases. There are 16 residues in the CDR3. CDR3 DNA: TGTGCCAGCAGTTTTTCGGGGGGCGCGGGTAATCAGCCCCAGCATTTT. Protein sequence: CASSFSGGAGNQPQHF.

This clonotype was seen only a few times. The rearrangement links TRBV4-3 to TRBJ1-4; D is perhaps TRBD1 (5 bases). CDR1 LGHNA and CDR2 YSLEER come from the germline V gene. Trimming took 1 base from V and 7 from J, leaving 7 bases between them. The CDR3 is 13 amino acids. The CDR3 DNA reads TGCGCCAGCAGCCAAGTGGGGGGTGAAAAACTGTTTTTT. Amino acid sequence: CASSQVGGEKLFF.

This clonotype has just one count. The chain is built from TRBV21-1 and TRBJ1-4. TRBV21-1 is reported as a pseudogene. The CDR3 totals 14 residues. In nucleotides, the CDR3 is TGTGCCAGCAGCCCACATACAACTAATGAAAAACTGTTTTTT. It encodes CASSPHTTNEKLFF.

DNA for the CDR3: TGTGCCAGCAGCCTCGGGACAGCGAGTACCTACGAGCAGTACTTC. The encoded protein is CASSLGTASTYEQYF. This chain uses TRBV7-6 with TRBJ2-7; 7 nucleotides match TRBD1. The CDR3 extends over 15 amino acids. Germline CDR1 SGHVS, CDR2 FNYEAQ. V lost 5 bases to trimming and J lost 2 bases; unmatched junction nucleotides: 9. The full variable domain, its missing parts supplied by reference TRBV7-6 and TRBJ2-7, is GAGVSQSPRYKVTKRGQDVALRCDPISGHVSLYWYRQALGQGPEFLTYFNYEAQQDKSGLPNDRFSAERPEGSISTLTIQRTEQRDSAMYRCASSLGTASTYEQYFGPGTRLTVT.

This chain connects TRBV5-1 to TRBJ2-7, with D perhaps assigned TRBD1 or TRBD2 (5 bases each). The CDR3 sequence is 16 residues long. V was shortened by 0 bases and J by 3 bases, with 16 bases between the two germline ends. Germline values: CDR1 SGHRS, CDR2 YFSETQ. The CDR3 reads CASSLEVRDPVYEQYF. CDR3 DNA: TGCGCCAGCAGCTTGGAGGTACGGGACCCAGTCTACGAGCAGTACTTC.

The chain joins TRBV6-2 or TRBV6-3 to TRBJ2-1; 11 bases align to TRBD2. Looked up from germline, CDR1 is MNHEY and CDR2 is SVGEGT. The V gene end was trimmed by 6 bases and the J gene end by 5 bases; junction bases not matched to a gene: 6. The CDR3 consists of 15 residues. CDR3 amino acids: CASRRGTSGNNEQFF. The CDR3 DNA follows: TGTGCCAGCAGAAGGGGGACTAGCGGAAACAATGAGCAGTTCTTC.

This clonotype was detected a few times. This rearrangement joins TRBV6-1 to TRBJ1-1; weak D call: TRBD1 (5 bases). The CDR3 consists of 13 residues. Per the germline V gene, CDR1 is MNHNS and CDR2 is SASEGT. V lost 3 bases and J 4 bases, leaving 9 bases between the germline ends. The DNA for the CDR3 is TGTGCCAGCAGTGATTTGGGGGGCACTGAAGCTTTCTTT. Translation: CASSDLGGTEAFF.

The chain employs TRBV4-3 and TRBJ2-7; 8 bases match TRBD1. The CDR3 contains 14 residues. The trim removed 1 base at V and 6 bases at J, leaving 5 bases unmatched. Germline V gene sequence: CDR1 LGHNA, CDR2 YSLEER. The CDR3 nucleotides are TGCGCCAGCAGCCAAGGGACAGGGTCGGGCGAGCAGTACTTC. Translated: CASSQGTGSGEQYF.

V is TRBV10-3 and J is TRBJ2-6, with D possibly TRBD2 on 5 matching bases. Trimming left V 6 bases short and J 0 bases short, with 15 bases between. This CDR3 contains 17 residues. The germline CDR1 and CDR2 sequences are ENHRY and SYGVKD. The CDR3 DNA follows: TGTGCCATCAGCCAGACCCCGGGAAACTCTGGGGCCAACGTCCTGACTTTC. It specifies CAISQTPGNSGANVLTF.

This clonotype occurred a few times. V gene TRBV15 combines with J gene TRBJ1-1, with 7 bases fitting TRBD1. The CDR3 totals 15 residues. V gave up 1 base and J gave up 2 bases; unmatched junction bases: 4. CDR1 and CDR2 (germline): LNHNV, YYDKDF (reference sequence). CDR3 protein: CATSRGGTANTEAFF. For the CDR3, the DNA is TGTGCCACCAGCAGAGGCGGGACAGCCAACACTGAAGCTTTCTTT.

This clonotype occurred a few times. The rearrangement joins TRBV7-2 to TRBJ2-1; 12 bases match TRBD2. Germline loops: CDR1 SGHTA, CDR2 FQGNSA. The junction had 14 bases not matched to a gene; V was cut back by 6 bases and J by 8 bases. The length of the CDR3 is 17 residues. CDR3 sequence (DNA): TGTGCCAGCAGAACCGGACTAGCGGGACCAGCGGGGGATGAGCAGTTCTTC. This codes for CASRTGLAGPAGDEQFF.

This chain links TRBV7-6 with TRBJ2-1; 11 nucleotides match TRBD2. The CDR3 extends over 15 amino acids. The germline V gene has CDR1 SGHVS and CDR2 FNYEAQ. Trimming removed 1 base from V and 6 bases from J; junction bases left unmatched: 2. The CDR3 nucleotides are TGTGCCAGCAGCTTAGTTCTAGCGGGGGGCAATGAGCAGTTCTTC. Encoded protein: CASSLVLAGGNEQFF.

V is TRBV6-5 and J is TRBJ2-5; the D is unclear. The CDR3 loop spans 15 amino acids. V shed 4 bases and J shed 2 bases, with 14 bases lying between them. Germline CDR1 is MNHEY and CDR2 is SVGAGI. The CDR3 region is CASSSDRGYQETQYF. The CDR3 bases are TGTGCCAGCAGTTCCGACCGCGGCTATCAAGAGACCCAGTACTTC.

This chain connects TRBV5-1 to TRBJ2-5, with 14 nucleotides matching TRBD2. The trim removed 4 bases at V and 5 bases at J, leaving 7 bases unmatched. The CDR3 sequence is 16 residues long. The germline CDR1 and CDR2 sequences are SGHRS and YFSETQ. CDR3 in amino acids: CASSPQTSGGAETQYF. The CDR3 coding sequence is TGCGCCAGCAGCCCGCAGACTAGCGGGGGGGCGGAGACCCAGTACTTC. The full variable domain, rest sourced from reference TRBV5-1 and TRBJ2-5, is KAGVTQTPRYLIKTRGQQVTLSCSPISGHRSVSWYQQTPGQGLQFLFEYFSETQRNKGNFPGRFSGRQFSNSRSEMNVSTLELGDSALYLCASSPQTSGGAETQYFGPGTRLLVL.

The rearrangement joins TRBV30 to TRBJ2-1; TRBD1 might be the D (7 bases). V lost 1 base to trimming and J lost 6 bases, with 10 bases between them. CDR3 length: 13 amino acids. Looked up from germline, CDR1 is GTSNPN and CDR2 is SVGIG (reference sequence). The CDR3 nucleotides are TGTGCCTGGAGTGCCCAGGGGGGCAATGAGCAGTTCTTC. This codes for CAWSAQGGNEQFF.

The chain recombines TRBV5-1 with TRBJ1-2; a weak D match, TRBD1 (5 bases). With 4 bases removed from V and 5 bases from J, the gap between germline ends came to 18 bases. Per the germline V gene, CDR1 is SGHRS and CDR2 is YFSETQ. This CDR3 comprises 15 residues. In DNA form, the CDR3 reads TGCGCCAGCAGCCTGGGGCTCAGGGAGGTGTATGGCTACACCTTC. This gives the protein CASSLGLREVYGYTF.

There are a few counts of this clonotype. This rearrangement joins TRBV28 to TRBJ1-6; D is perhaps TRBD1 (6 bases). The V gene lost 2 bases and the J gene lost 4 bases, with 9 bases spanning the gap. This CDR3 contains 15 residues. Germline CDR1 MDHEN, CDR2 SYDVKM. CDR3 protein: CASSLGQGYNSPLHF. The CDR3 DNA reads as TGTGCCAGCAGTTTAGGGCAGGGGTATAATTCACCCCTCCACTTT.

The chain couples TRBV20-1 to TRBJ2-2, with 14 bases identical to TRBD2. Per germline, CDR1 DFQATT and CDR2 SNEGSKA (reference sequence). The CDR3 is 17 amino acids. The V gene end was trimmed by 3 bases and the J gene end by 8 bases; junction bases not matched to a gene: 11. CDR3 sequence (DNA): TGCAGTGCTAGGAGACTCCGACTAGCGGGAGGGTCAGGGGAGCTGTTTTTT. It codes for CSARRLRLAGGSGELFF.